These 22 T cell receptor beta chains share one sample of origin, sequenced in a study of blood T cells in healthy people across ages. Next came a second PCR, run for about 7 to 12 cycles, which used a sample-barcoded 5' primer along with a J-beta primer mix. TCRdb analysed the 5' RACE reads with MiXCR anew, one entry per CDR3 protein. The data show 1.5 million to 2 million distinct CDR3 sequences, about 28% seen once. The specimen was blood. Every receptor here comes from a woman aged 30 to 39 in good health.

This clonotype was seen a handful of times. This chain uses TRBV10-3 with TRBJ1-4; TRBD1 is a possible D gene (5 bases). The CDR3 has 15 amino acids. Germline CDR1 is ENHRY and CDR2 is SYGVKD. V gave up 3 bases and J gave up 0 bases, with 8 bases separating them. The CDR3 protein is CAISDGGATNEKLFF. The CDR3 DNA is TGTGCCATCAGTGACGGAGGGGCAACTAATGAAAAACTGTTTTTT.

This rearrangement joins TRBV7-2 to TRBJ1-6, with a tentative D call TRBD1 (6 bases). The CDR3 is made up of 13 amino acids. V lost 4 bases and J lost 8, with 9 bases in between. Germline V CDR1 and CDR2: SGHTA, FQGNSA. The CDR3 is CASSSGQYSPLHF. CDR3 nucleotides: TGTGCCAGCAGCTCCGGACAGTATTCACCCCTCCACTTT.

Points on this clonotype: One junction end does not reproduce the germline sequence, and a read error may be involved. The chain couples TRBV28 to TRBJ2-1, with D possibly called TRBD1 or TRBD2 (5 bases each). In germline, CDR1 is MDHEN, CDR2 SYDVKM. The length of the CDR3 is 17 residues. Here the CDR3 reads CASSLDGTASSYNGQFF. The DNA of the CDR3 is TGTGCCAGCAGTTTAGACGGGACGGCAAGCTCCTACAATGGGCAGTTCTTC.

This clonotype was observed a handful of times. The chain uses TRBV29-1 and TRBJ2-5; TRBD2 might be the D (7 bases). From germline, CDR1 is SQVTM and CDR2 ANQGSEA. V dropped 3 bases and J dropped 3 bases, with 17 bases sitting between them. This CDR3 has 15 residues. The CDR3 is CSVDRGARGEETQYF. The CDR3 coding sequence is TGCAGCGTTGACCGGGGGGCCCGGGGGGAAGAGACCCAGTACTTC.

This sequence joins TRBV29-1 and TRBJ2-3; perhaps TRBD1 as D (6 bases). Per the germline V gene, CDR1 is SQVTM and CDR2 is ANQGSEA. The CDR3 is made up of 14 amino acids. V lost 6 bases and J lost 4, with 17 bases in between. The CDR3 loop reads CSVRRQVLPDTQYF. The CDR3 DNA reads TGCAGCGTACGCAGACAGGTTCTCCCAGATACGCAGTATTTT.

This rearrangement joins TRBV20-1 to TRBJ2-6; the D is unclear. Trimming removed 6 bases at V and 4 bases at J, with 13 bases between. This CDR3 spans 14 amino acids. The germline V gene encodes CDR1 DFQATT and CDR2 SNEGSKA (reference sequence). The CDR3 sequence is CSAPHLAGANVLTF. CDR3 in DNA: TGCAGTGCGCCACATTTGGCCGGGGCCAACGTCCTGACTTTC.

This clonotype was recorded many times. The chain recombines TRBV10-1 with TRBJ2-1; 9 bases align to TRBD2. The CDR3 is 12 amino acids. The V gene end was trimmed by 5 bases and the J gene end by 13 bases; junction bases not matched to a gene: 6. From germline, CDR1 is WNHNN and CDR2 SYGVQD (reference sequence). The CDR3 loop reads CASSIAGGSQFF. The CDR3 bases are TGCGCCAGCAGTATCGCGGGGGGGTCCCAGTTCTTC.

The chain is built from TRBV24-1 and TRBJ2-3; 7 nucleotides line up with TRBD2. This CDR3 is built from 15 residues. Germline V gives CDR1 KGHDR, CDR2 SFDVKD. The ends lost 4 bases at V and 8 bases at J; junction bases unmatched: 11. Written as DNA, the CDR3 is TGTGCCACCAGTGAATCTGGACTAGTTTCGGGTACGCAGTATTTT. Amino acid sequence: CATSESGLVSGTQYF.

The rearrangement uses TRBV20-1 and TRBJ2-1, with D perhaps assigned TRBD1 or TRBD2 (5 bases each). Per germline, CDR1 DFQATT and CDR2 SNEGSKA (reference sequence). V dropped 6 bases and J dropped 9 bases, with 21 bases sitting between them. CDR3 length equals 14 residues. CDR3 sequence reads: CSALPGPTGREQFF. CDR3 sequence (DNA): TGCAGTGCCCTCCCTGGGCCAACGGGGCGTGAGCAGTTCTTC.

The table lists this clonotype with many counts. The rearrangement uses TRBV5-5 and TRBJ1-2; D is possibly TRBD1 (5 bases). The CDR3 has 14 amino acids. Trimming removed 0 bases at V and 2 bases at J, with 8 bases between. Germline lookup yields CDR1 SGHKS and CDR2 YYEKEE (reference sequence). CDR3 region: CASSLGWGNYGYTF. CDR3 DNA: TGTGCCAGCAGCTTGGGCTGGGGGAACTATGGCTACACCTTC.

This clonotype was seen only a few times. This chain connects TRBV7-2 to TRBJ2-3, with 14 positions matching TRBD2. Germline lookup yields CDR1 SGHTA and CDR2 FQGNSA. The CDR3 is made up of 17 amino acids. V gave up 1 base and J gave up 4 bases; unmatched junction bases: 4. This CDR3 is CASSLGLTSGRADTQYF. The CDR3 nucleotides are TGTGCCAGCAGCTTAGGGTTGACTAGCGGGAGGGCAGATACGCAGTATTTT.

This clonotype was counted many times. This chain links TRBV20-1 with TRBJ2-1; D perhaps matches TRBD2 (6 bases). Trimming left V 5 bases short and J 1 base short, with 12 bases between. CDR1 is DFQATT and CDR2 is SNEGSKA in the germline V gene (reference sequence). This CDR3 region has 14 residues. The CDR3 spells CSAPPGGSYNEQFF. CDR3 DNA sequence: TGCAGTGCTCCTCCTGGGGGGTCCTACAATGAGCAGTTCTTC.

V usage is TRBV20-1 and J usage is TRBJ1-1, with TRBD1 matching 8 bases. CDR3 length: 16 residues. The germline CDR1 and CDR2 sequences are DFQATT and SNEGSKA (reference sequence). J gave up 3 bases and V 3 bases, and 12 bases lay outside the gene matches. The CDR3 coding sequence is TGCAGTGCTAGTTCGGAACAGGGGGTGTGGGACACTGAAGCTTTCTTT. Translated, it gives CSASSEQGVWDTEAFF.

This rearrangement joins TRBV20-1 to TRBJ1-1, with D possibly being TRBD1 (5 bases). V gave up 0 bases and J gave up 2 bases, with 16 bases separating them. Germline V gene lookup returns CDR1 DFQATT and CDR2 SNEGSKA (reference sequence). The CDR3 has 16 residues. The CDR3 DNA follows: TGCAGTGCTAGAGATCTCCGGGACGGGCTAAACACTGAAGCTTTCTTT. It translates to CSARDLRDGLNTEAFF.

The rearrangement joins TRBV29-1 to TRBJ2-7, with 7 bases that match TRBD2. The end of the DNA fits TRBJ2-5 better, so the J call may be wrong. The CDR3 covers 14 residues. Germline CDR1 is SQVTM and CDR2 is ANQGSEA. This CDR3 reads CSVEVRDYRETQYF. The CDR3 region has the DNA TGCAGCGTTGAAGTCCGGGACTATCGAGAGACCCAGTACTTC.

The V call is TRBV15, the J call TRBJ2-1; 11 bases are shared with TRBD2. With V trimmed by 1 base and J by 13 bases, 3 bases remained unmatched. Germline values: CDR1 LNHNV, CDR2 YYDKDF (reference sequence). CDR3 length: 13 residues. As DNA, the CDR3 is TGTGCCACCAGCAGAGTGACTAGCGGGGACCAGTTCTTC. Its translation: CATSRVTSGDQFF.

As regards this clonotype: As the CDR3 is not closed by the conserved phenylalanine or tryptophan, this likely results from a read error. The gene calls are TRBV20-1 and TRBJ2-1; D is possibly TRBD2 (6 bases). This CDR3 region has 13 residues. CDR1 and CDR2 (germline): DFQATT, SNEGSKA (reference sequence). V lost 6 bases and J lost 10, with 19 bases in between. The CDR3 protein is CSASAGTGLEQFL. The CDR3 bases are TGCAGTGCCTCCGCGGGGACGGGTTTGGAGCAGTTCCTC.

This clonotype showed up just a few times. V gene TRBV4-3 combines with J gene TRBJ1-5; D ambiguous. The CDR3 consists of 15 residues. In germline, CDR1 is LGHNA, CDR2 YSLEER. The ends were cut back, 4 bases at V and 0 bases at J, with 10 bases in the middle. The CDR3 region is CASSPARYSNQPQHF. The CDR3 DNA follows: TGCGCCAGCAGCCCAGCTCGGTATAGCAATCAGCCCCAGCATTTT.

Regarding this clonotype: This sequence may be a read error, since a much larger clone differs from it by one base. This rearrangement joins TRBV7-6 to TRBJ2-4, with a weak D call TRBD2 (6 bases). Matching the DNA end better, TRBJ2-7 makes the J call doubtful. Germline CDR1 and CDR2: SGHVS and FNYEAQ. The CDR3 spans 13 residues. The CDR3 region is CASSPDPGDEQYF. In nucleotides, the CDR3 is TGTGCCAGCAGCCCCGACCCGGGGGACGAGCAGTACTTC.

A few counts support this clonotype. The genes are TRBV5-1 and TRBJ2-3, with 7 bases matching TRBD1. Germline V CDR1 and CDR2: SGHRS, YFSETQ. The junction had 13 bases not matched to a gene; V was cut back by 4 bases and J by 5 bases. The CDR3 runs 16 residues. In nucleotides, the CDR3 is TGCGCCAGCAGCCTGGGACGGACAGGAAGGGAAGATACGCAGTATTTT. Its translation is CASSLGRTGREDTQYF.

The chain combines TRBV10-3 with TRBJ2-7; the match to TRBD2 covers 14 bases. The end of the DNA fits TRBJ2-5 better, so the J call may be wrong. Germline loops: CDR1 ENHRY, CDR2 SYGVKD. The CDR3 is 19 residues long. CDR3 nucleotides: TGTGCCATCAGTGAGCGTCCGGGACTAGCGGGGGAGTACCAAGAGACCCAGTACTTC. Amino acid sequence: CAISERPGLAGEYQETQYF.

The chain joins TRBV10-3 to TRBJ1-1; D gene ambiguous. The V end was cut by 2 bases, the J end by 7 bases, with 5 bases between. This CDR3 is built from 11 residues. Germline CDR1 ENHRY, CDR2 SYGVKD. CDR3 protein: CAISEGSEAFF. CDR3 in DNA: TGTGCCATCAGTGAGGGGAGTGAAGCTTTCTTT.